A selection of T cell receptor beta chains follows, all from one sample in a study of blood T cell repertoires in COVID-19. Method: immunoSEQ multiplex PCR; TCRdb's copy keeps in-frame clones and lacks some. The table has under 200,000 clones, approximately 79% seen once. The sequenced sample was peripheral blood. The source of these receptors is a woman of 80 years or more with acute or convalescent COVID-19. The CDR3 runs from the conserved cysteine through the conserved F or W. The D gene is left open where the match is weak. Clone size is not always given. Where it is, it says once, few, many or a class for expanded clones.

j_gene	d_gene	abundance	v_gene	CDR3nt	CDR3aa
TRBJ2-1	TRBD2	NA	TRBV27	TGTGCCAGCATCCCACTAGCGGGAGCCTACAATGAGCAGTTCTTC	CASIPLAGAYNEQFF
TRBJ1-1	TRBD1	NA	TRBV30	TGTGCCTGGGAGGGGACAGGGAACACTGAAGCTTTCTTT	CAWEGTGNTEAFF
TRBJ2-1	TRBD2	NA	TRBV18	TGTGCCAGCTCACCTTCCAGCGGGAGGGGCAATGAGCAGTTCTTC	CASSPSSGRGNEQFF
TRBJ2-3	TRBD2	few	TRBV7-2	TGTGCCAGCAGCTTAGTGGTTCAGGGGACTAGCGGAGATACGCAGTATTTT	CASSLVVQGTSGDTQYF
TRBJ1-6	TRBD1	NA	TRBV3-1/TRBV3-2	TGTGCCAGCAGCCAAGCAGATAGGGGGCGTTCACCCCTCCACTTT	CASSQADRGRSPLHF
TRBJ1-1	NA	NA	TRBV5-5	TGTGCCAGCAGCTTGGTCTTTATGAACACTGAAGCTTTCTTT	CASSLVFMNTEAFF
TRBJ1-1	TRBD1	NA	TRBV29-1	TGCAGCGACAAGAACAGGGGCCCCAACACTGAAGCTTTCTTT	CSDKNRGPNTEAFF
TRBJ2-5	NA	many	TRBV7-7	TGTGCCAGCAGCTTAGCTCCCTCGGGAGAAGAGACCCAGTACTTC	CASSLAPSGEETQYF
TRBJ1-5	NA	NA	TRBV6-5	TGTGCCAGCAGTCAGGACAGTTCTCAGCCCCAGCATTTT	CASSQDSSQPQHF
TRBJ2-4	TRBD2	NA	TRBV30	TGTGCCTGGAATATGGGAGGGCTAGCCAAAAACATTCAGTACTTC	CAWNMGGLAKNIQYF
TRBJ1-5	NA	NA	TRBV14	TGTGCCAGCAGCCCGAGTTTGGATCAGCCCCAGCATTTT	CASSPSLDQPQHF
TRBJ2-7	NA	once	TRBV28	TGTGCCAGCAGAAAACAGGGTCCCCCCTACGAGCAGTACTTC	CASRKQGPPYEQYF
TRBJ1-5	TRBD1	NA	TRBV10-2	TGCGCCAGCAGTGAGTCGAACAGGGGAGGACAGCCCCAGCATTTT	CASSESNRGGQPQHF
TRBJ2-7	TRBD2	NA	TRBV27	TGTGCCAGCAGTGTCCTCGGGAGCGGGAGGATCTACGAGCAGTACTTC	CASSVLGSGRIYEQYF
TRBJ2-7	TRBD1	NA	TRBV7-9	TGTGCCAGCAGCAGAAGTCGGGACAGGAGTTCGCACGAGCAGTACTTC	CASSRSRDRSSHEQYF
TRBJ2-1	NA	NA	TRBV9	TGTGCCAGCGGACCCCCCTTGGGATCGGGAAATGAGCAGTTCTTC	CASGPPLGSGNEQFF
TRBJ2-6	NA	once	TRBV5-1	TGCGCCAGCAGCTTGGACGCCGGTGGGGCCAACGTCCTGACTTTC	CASSLDAGGANVLTF
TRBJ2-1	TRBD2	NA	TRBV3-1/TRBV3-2	TGTGCCAGCAGCCAAGGTCGGAATAGTGTGCCTAGCGGGAAATACAATGAGCAGTTCTTC	CASSQGRNSVPSGKYNEQFF
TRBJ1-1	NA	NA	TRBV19	TGTGCCAGTAGTCATGAGGTGAGGGCTGAAGCTTTCTTT	CASSHEVRAEAFF
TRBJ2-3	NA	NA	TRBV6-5	TGTGCCAGCAGCATCGGGGAAGTCTGGTATACGCAGTATTTT	CASSIGEVWYTQYF
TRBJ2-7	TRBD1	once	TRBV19	TGTGCCAGCGAAAAAGGAGAGGGGGCGTACGAGCAGTACTTC	CASEKGEGAYEQYF
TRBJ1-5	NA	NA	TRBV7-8	TGTGCCAGCAGCTCGAGGGTCTCCAGATTCAAGCATTTT	CASSSRVSRFKHF
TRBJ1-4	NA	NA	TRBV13	TGTGCCAGCAGCTTAGAACGGGGGGCCGCAACTAATGAAAAACTGTTTTTT	CASSLERGAATNEKLFF
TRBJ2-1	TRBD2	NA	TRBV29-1	TGCAGCGTTGAAGAGACTAGCGGGTCGGGGGAGCAGTTCTTC	CSVEETSGSGEQFF
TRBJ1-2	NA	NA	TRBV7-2	TGTGCCAGCAGCTTACAGGGCGGCAACTATGGCTACACCTTC	CASSLQGGNYGYTF
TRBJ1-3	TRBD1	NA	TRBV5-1	TGCGCCAGCAGCTTGGCCTATACCGGGACAGGGAGGACTGGAAACACCATATATTTT	CASSLAYTGTGRTGNTIYF
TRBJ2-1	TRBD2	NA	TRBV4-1	TGCGCCAGCAGCCAAGTAACTAGCGACTACAATGAGCAGTTCTTC	CASSQVTSDYNEQFF
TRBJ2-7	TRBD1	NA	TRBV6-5	TGTGCCAGTCGCCGGGACAGAGCTGACGAGCAGTACTTC	CASRRDRADEQYF
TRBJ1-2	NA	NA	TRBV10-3	TGTGCCATCAGTGAGTGGTCAGGGGATTATGGCTACACCTTC	CAISEWSGDYGYTF
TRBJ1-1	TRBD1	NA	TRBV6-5	TGTGCCAGCAGTTCCTGGACAGGTGCCACTGAAGCTTTCTTT	CASSSWTGATEAFF
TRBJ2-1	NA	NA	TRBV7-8	TGTGCCAGCAGCTTAGCGTTGGGACTCCGGCTTTACAATGAGCAGTTCTTC	CASSLALGLRLYNEQFF
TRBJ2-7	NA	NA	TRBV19	TGTGCCAGTAGTCAAAATTGGGGGCGGACTGGCGAGCAGTACTTC	CASSQNWGRTGEQYF
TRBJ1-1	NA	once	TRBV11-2	TGTGCCAGCACGAAGGGGGTGATGAACACTGAAGCTTTCTTT	CASTKGVMNTEAFF
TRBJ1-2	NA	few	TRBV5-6	TGTGCCAGCAGCTCGACGGACAGTAACTATGGCTACACCTTC	CASSSTDSNYGYTF
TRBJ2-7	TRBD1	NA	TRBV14	TGTGCCAGCAGCCAATACCAGGACAGGGTGTCCGAGCAGTACTTC	CASSQYQDRVSEQYF
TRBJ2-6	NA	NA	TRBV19	TGTGCCAGTAGTATGTGGGGAGGTGGGGCCAACGTCCTGACTTTC	CASSMWGGGANVLTF
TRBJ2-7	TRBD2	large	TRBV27	TGTGCCAGCAGTTCTGAGACTAGCGGGAGGCGCTACGAGCAGTACTTC	CASSSETSGRRYEQYF
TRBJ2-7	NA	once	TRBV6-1	TGTGCCAGCACCACGGGCACAGGGTCGTACGAGCAGTACTTC	CASTTGTGSYEQYF
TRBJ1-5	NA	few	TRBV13	TGTGCCAGCAGCTTAAAGGGGCAGCCCCAGCATTTT	CASSLKGQPQHF
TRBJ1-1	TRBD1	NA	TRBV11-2	TGTGCCAGCAGCCCGGGACAGCTGAACACTGAAGCTTTCTTT	CASSPGQLNTEAFF
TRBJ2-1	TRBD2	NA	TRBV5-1	TGCGCCAGCAGCCCGGGGACTAGCGGGAGGGTCGATGAGCAGTTCTTC	CASSPGTSGRVDEQFF
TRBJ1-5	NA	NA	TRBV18	TGTGCCAGCTCACCGGGCCTGGGGCCCCAGCATTTT	CASSPGLGPQHF
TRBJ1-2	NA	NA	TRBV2	TGTGCCAGCAGTGAACAGGGGACAAACTATGGCTACACCTTC	CASSEQGTNYGYTF
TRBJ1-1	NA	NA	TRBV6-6	TGTGCCAGCAGTCTCAACCGGGTCCTCTTCACGAACACTGAAGCTTTCTTT	CASSLNRVLFTNTEAFF
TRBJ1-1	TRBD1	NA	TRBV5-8	TGTGCCACCGCTCTACAGGGGGGCACTGAAGCTTTCTTT	CATALQGGTEAFF
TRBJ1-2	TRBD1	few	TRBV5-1	TGCGCCAGCAGCCCCGGGACAGAAGCATATGGCTACACCTTC	CASSPGTEAYGYTF
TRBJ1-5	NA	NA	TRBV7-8	TGTGCCAGCAGCTTAGGTTCAGGGCTCAGCAATCAGCCCCAGCATTTT	CASSLGSGLSNQPQHF
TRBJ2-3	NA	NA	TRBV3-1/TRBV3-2	TGTGCCAGCAGCCAAGGGGGCGTCGCAGATACGCAGTATTTT	CASSQGGVADTQYF
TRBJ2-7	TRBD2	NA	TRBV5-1	TGCGCCAGCAGCCGCGGGAGCCCCTCCTACGAGCAGTACTTC	CASSRGSPSYEQYF
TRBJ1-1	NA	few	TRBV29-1	TGCAGCGTAGCCTCGAGCCTAAGACACAACACTGAAGCTTTCTTT	CSVASSLRHNTEAFF